One and the same sample provided the 18 T cell receptor beta chains below, sequenced in a study of blood T cell repertoires in COVID-19. Assay used: immunoSEQ multiplex PCR; TCRdb lists only in-frame clones, some missing. The table records tens of thousands of clones, roughly 80% of them present only once. The sequencing sample was made of peripheral blood. Receptor source: a woman aged 45-60 years with acute or convalescent COVID-19.

This clone was counted only a few times. The chain recombines TRBV7-2 with TRBJ1-6, with a tentative D call TRBD1 (6 bases). CDR1 and CDR2 (germline): SGHTA, FQGNSA. CDR3 length: 16 amino acids. Trimming cost V 0 bases and J 7 bases, with 13 bases left between them. For the CDR3, the DNA is TGTGCCAGCAGCTTAGCAGGCAGGGGAATAAATTCACCCCTCCACTTT. As protein: CASSLAGRGINSPLHF. The whole variable domain, remainder taken from reference TRBV7-2 and TRBJ1-6, is GAGVSQSPSNKVTEKGKDVELRCDPISGHTALYWYRQSLGQGLEFLIYFQGNSAPDKSGLPSDRFSAERTGGSVSTLTIQRTQQEDSAVYLCASSLAGRGINSPLHFGNGTRLTVT.

This chain uses TRBV2 with TRBJ1-2; D may be TRBD1 (6 bases). CDR1 SNHLY and CDR2 FYNNEI come from the germline V gene. The CDR3 runs 12 residues. V lost 9 bases to trimming and J lost 1 base, with 9 bases between them. The CDR3 reads CARQGSNYGYTF. The CDR3, as DNA: TGTGCCAGACAGGGTAGTAACTATGGCTACACCTTC.

This rearrangement joins TRBV7-9 to TRBJ1-2; possible D gene TRBD1, 6 bases. Germline values: CDR1 SEHNR, CDR2 FQNEAQ (reference sequence). The CDR3 runs to 16 residues. Trimming removed 3 bases at V and 0 bases at J, with 14 bases between. The CDR3 reads CASSLMDRAANYGYTF. CDR3 bases: TGTGCCAGCAGCTTGATGGACAGAGCAGCTAACTATGGCTACACCTTC.

The chain combines TRBV7-9 with TRBJ2-2; 7 bases fit TRBD2. Germline loops: CDR1 SEHNR, CDR2 FQNEAQ (reference sequence). There are 15 residues in the CDR3. With 3 bases clipped from V and 6 bases from J, the junction kept 7 bases outside the gene matches. This chain's CDR3 is CASSLRRGSAGELFF. The CDR3 coding sequence is TGTGCCAGCAGCTTGCGGCGGGGGAGCGCCGGGGAGCTGTTTTTT.

The chain recombines TRBV27 with TRBJ1-2; D is uncertain. The V gene's germline CDR1 is MNHEY and CDR2 SMNVEV (reference sequence). Between the trimmed V and J ends, which lost 3 bases and 1 base, there was a span of 12 bases. This CDR3 spans 15 amino acids. Here the CDR3 DNA reads TGTGCCAGCAGTTTCGGACTGAACCGTAACTATGGCTACACCTTC. Its protein is CASSFGLNRNYGYTF.

V gene TRBV19 combines with J gene TRBJ1-5, with D maybe TRBD1 (5 bases). CDR3 size: 16 residues. CDR1 and CDR2 (germline): LNHDA, SQIVND (reference sequence). V was clipped by 10 bases and J by 4 bases, with 23 bases between them. The CDR3 spells CATTPPEGLWNQPQHF. Written as DNA, the CDR3 is TGTGCCACGACTCCCCCGGAGGGGCTTTGGAATCAGCCCCAGCATTTT.

This clone appeared a few times. The rearrangement links TRBV29-1 to TRBJ2-3, with TRBD2 matching 11 bases. The CDR3 consists of 13 residues. Germline values: CDR1 SQVTM, CDR2 ANQGSEA. J gave up 3 bases and V 6 bases, and 2 bases lay outside the gene matches. In nucleotides, the CDR3 is TGCAGCGTCTCTAGCGGGGGGACAGATACGCAGTATTTT. This encodes CSVSSGGTDTQYF.

The rearrangement joins TRBV20-1 to TRBJ1-1; D not resolved. Germline values: CDR1 DFQATT, CDR2 SNEGSKA (reference sequence). V lost 3 bases, J lost 11 bases, and 13 bases lay in between. The CDR3 is made up of 11 amino acids. CDR3 DNA sequence: TGCAGTGCTAGCTCGGGGAAACCGGCTTTCTTT. It translates to CSASSGKPAFF.

CDR3 sequence: CASNTQGRNTIYF. The CDR3 DNA reads as TGTGCCAGCAACACCCAGGGGAGAAACACCATATATTTT. The J gene is TRBJ1-3, the V gene TRBV12-3 or TRBV12-4; tentative D call: TRBD1 (6 bases). V was trimmed by 7 bases and J by 5 bases, leaving 12 bases between them. This CDR3 has 13 amino acids.

The chain joins TRBV29-1 to TRBJ2-3, with D perhaps matching TRBD1 (6 bases). In germline, CDR1 is SQVTM, CDR2 ANQGSEA. Trimming pared 5 bases from V and 3 bases from J, leaving 6 bases between. This CDR3 is built from 11 residues. CDR3 residues: CSVTGTDTQYF. The CDR3, as DNA: TGCAGCGTTACAGGGACAGATACGCAGTATTTT.

The chain is built from TRBV11-2 and TRBJ1-6, with a tentative D call TRBD1 (5 bases). The germline CDR1 and CDR2 sequences are SGHAT and FQNNGV. Trimming removed 5 bases at V and 13 bases at J, with 15 bases between. The CDR3 extends over 13 amino acids. CDR3 bases: TGTGCCAGCAGCCGGGGGGAGGGCGAGCCCCTCCACTTT. This encodes CASSRGEGEPLHF.

The CDR3 here is CASWIQQGSTEAFF. Written as DNA, the CDR3 is TGTGCCAGTTGGATTCAACAGGGTTCCACTGAAGCTTTCTTT. The rearrangement uses TRBV28 and TRBJ1-1; D is perhaps TRBD1 (6 bases). V shed 9 bases and J shed 4 bases, with 18 bases lying between them. Germline CDR1 reads MDHEN; CDR2 reads SYDVKM. The CDR3 length is 14 residues.

V gene TRBV7-2 combines with J gene TRBJ2-5, with D hard to call. Germline V lookup: CDR1 SGHTA, CDR2 FQGNSA. This CDR3 contains 12 residues. Trimming removed 5 bases at V and 1 base at J, with 5 bases between. CDR3 in amino acids: CASSLTQETQYF. CDR3 nucleotides: TGTGCCAGCAGCCTAACCCAAGAGACCCAGTACTTC.

The gene calls are TRBV28 and TRBJ2-2; 7 nucleotides agree with TRBD1. Per germline, CDR1 MDHEN and CDR2 SYDVKM. With 6 bases clipped from V and 2 bases from J, the junction kept 9 bases outside the gene matches. The CDR3 runs to 16 residues. The CDR3 coding sequence is TGTGCCAGCAGCCCCTTAGGGGGCGAAAACACCGGGGAGCTGTTTTTT. It encodes CASSPLGGENTGELFF.

The gene calls are TRBV2 and TRBJ1-2; 7 nucleotides agree with TRBD1. The CDR3 has 15 residues. The V gene's germline CDR1 is SNHLY and CDR2 FYNNEI. After removal of 6 bases from V and 1 base from J, the junction contained 8 bases not matched to a gene. CDR3 nucleotides: TGTGCCAGCAGCGATATGGGACAGTTTAACTATGGCTACACCTTC. Translating gives CASSDMGQFNYGYTF.

The genes are TRBV2 and TRBJ2-3, with TRBD2 matching 7 bases. Trimming at V came to 11 bases and at J to 5 bases, leaving 7 bases not matched to a gene. CDR1 is SNHLY and CDR2 is FYNNEI in the germline V gene. The CDR3 has 12 residues. The CDR3 sequence is CAGRGRVDTQYF. The DNA of the CDR3 is TGTGCCGGGCGGGGGAGGGTAGATACGCAGTATTTT. Together with reference TRBV2 and TRBJ2-3, the CDR3 gives the full variable domain: EPEVTQTPSHQVTQMGQEVILRCVPISNHLYFYWYRQILGQKVEFLVSFYNNEISEKSEIFDDQFSVERPDGSNFTLKIRSTKLEDSAMYFCAGRGRVDTQYFGPGTRLTVL.

There are a few counts of this clone. The CDR3 is CASSYSGGEGYTF. The CDR3 region has the DNA TGTGCCAGCAGTTACTCCGGGGGGGAGGGCTACACCTTC. This chain uses TRBV6-5 with TRBJ1-2, with D possibly TRBD1 on 5 matching bases. V was cut by 0 bases and J by 8 bases, with 10 bases left in between. In germline, CDR1 is MNHEY, CDR2 SVGAGI. This CDR3 contains 13 residues.

CDR3 loop: CASSQIAGGSDTQYF. DNA for the CDR3: TGTGCCAGCAGCCAAATAGCGGGGGGATCGGATACGCAGTATTTT. The chain links TRBV3-1 (or the pseudogene TRBV3-2) to TRBJ2-3, with TRBD2 matching 10 bases. V was pared by 2 bases and J by 6 bases, with 5 bases of the junction left unmatched. In germline, CDR1 is LGHDT, CDR2 YNNKEL (reference sequence). The CDR3 consists of 15 residues.